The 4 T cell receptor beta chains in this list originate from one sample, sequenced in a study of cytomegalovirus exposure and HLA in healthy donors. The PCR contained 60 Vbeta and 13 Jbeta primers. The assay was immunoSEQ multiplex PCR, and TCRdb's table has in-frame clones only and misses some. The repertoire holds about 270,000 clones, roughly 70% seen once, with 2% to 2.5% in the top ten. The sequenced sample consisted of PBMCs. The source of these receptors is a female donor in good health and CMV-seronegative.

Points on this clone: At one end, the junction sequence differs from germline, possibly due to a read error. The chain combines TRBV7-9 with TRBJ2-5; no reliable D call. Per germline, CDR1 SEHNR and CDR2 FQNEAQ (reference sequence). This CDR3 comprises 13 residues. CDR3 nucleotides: TGTTCCAGCACCCCGCGAGACGGGGAGACCCAGTACTTC. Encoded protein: CSSTPRDGETQYF.

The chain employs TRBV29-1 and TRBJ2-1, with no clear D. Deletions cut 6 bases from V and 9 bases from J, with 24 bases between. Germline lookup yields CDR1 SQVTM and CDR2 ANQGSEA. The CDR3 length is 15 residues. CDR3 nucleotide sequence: TGCAGCGTAGATTACAAGGTCTCTCAGCGCGGTGAGCAGTTCTTC. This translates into CSVDYKVSQRGEQFF.

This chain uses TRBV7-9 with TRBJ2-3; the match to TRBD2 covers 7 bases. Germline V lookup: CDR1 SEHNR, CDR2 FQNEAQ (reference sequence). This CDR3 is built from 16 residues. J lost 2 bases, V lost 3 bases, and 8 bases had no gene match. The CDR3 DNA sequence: TGTGCCAGCAGCTTGACCCGGGGACTAATCACAGATACGCAGTATTTT. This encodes CASSLTRGLITDTQYF.

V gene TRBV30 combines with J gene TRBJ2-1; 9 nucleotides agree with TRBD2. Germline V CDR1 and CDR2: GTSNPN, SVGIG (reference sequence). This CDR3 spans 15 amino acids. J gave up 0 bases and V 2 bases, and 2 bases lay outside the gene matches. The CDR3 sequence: CAWSLAGYSYNEQFF. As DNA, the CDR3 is TGTGCCTGGAGTCTAGCGGGGTACTCCTACAATGAGCAGTTCTTC.